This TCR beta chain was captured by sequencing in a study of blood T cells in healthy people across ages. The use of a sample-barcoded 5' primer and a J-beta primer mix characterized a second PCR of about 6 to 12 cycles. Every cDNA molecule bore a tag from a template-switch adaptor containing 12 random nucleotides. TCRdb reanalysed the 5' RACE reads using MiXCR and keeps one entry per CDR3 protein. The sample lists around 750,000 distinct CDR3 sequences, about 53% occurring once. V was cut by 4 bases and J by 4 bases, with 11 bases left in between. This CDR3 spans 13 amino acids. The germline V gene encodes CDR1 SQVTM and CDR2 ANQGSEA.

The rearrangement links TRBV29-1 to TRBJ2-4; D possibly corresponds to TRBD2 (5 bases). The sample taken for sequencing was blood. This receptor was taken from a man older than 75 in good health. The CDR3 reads CSVGDYGKNIQYF. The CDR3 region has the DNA TGCAGCGTTGGAGACTACGGGAAAAACATTCAGTACTTC.